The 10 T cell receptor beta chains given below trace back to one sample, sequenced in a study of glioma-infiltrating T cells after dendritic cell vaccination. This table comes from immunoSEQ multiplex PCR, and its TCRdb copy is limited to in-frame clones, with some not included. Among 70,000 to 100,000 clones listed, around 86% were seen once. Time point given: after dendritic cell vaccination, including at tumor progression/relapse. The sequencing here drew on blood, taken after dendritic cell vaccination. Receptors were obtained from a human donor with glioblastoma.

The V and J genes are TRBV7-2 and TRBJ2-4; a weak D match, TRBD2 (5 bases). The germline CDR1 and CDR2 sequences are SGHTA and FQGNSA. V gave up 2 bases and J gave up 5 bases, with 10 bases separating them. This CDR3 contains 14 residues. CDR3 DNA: TGTGCCAGCAGCTTATCCGGGATCGAAAACATTCAGTACTTC. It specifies CASSLSGIENIQYF.

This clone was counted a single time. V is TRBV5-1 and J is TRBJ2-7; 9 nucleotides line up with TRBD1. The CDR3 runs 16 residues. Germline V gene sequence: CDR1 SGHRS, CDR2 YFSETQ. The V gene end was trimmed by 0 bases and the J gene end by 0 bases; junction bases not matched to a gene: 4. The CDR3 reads CASSLEGQGYSYEQYF. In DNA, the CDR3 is TGCGCCAGCAGCTTGGAGGGACAGGGCTACTCCTACGAGCAGTACTTC.

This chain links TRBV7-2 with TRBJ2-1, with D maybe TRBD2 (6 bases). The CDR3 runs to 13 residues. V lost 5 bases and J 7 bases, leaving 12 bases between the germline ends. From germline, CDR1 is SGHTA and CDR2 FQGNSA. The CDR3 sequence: CASSPGLLNEQFF. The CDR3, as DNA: TGTGCCAGCAGCCCCGGACTATTGAATGAGCAGTTCTTC.

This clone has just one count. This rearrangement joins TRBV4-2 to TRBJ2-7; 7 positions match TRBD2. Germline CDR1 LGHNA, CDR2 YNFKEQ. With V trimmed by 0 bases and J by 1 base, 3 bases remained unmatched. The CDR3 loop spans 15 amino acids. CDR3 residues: CASSQEGEGSYEQYF. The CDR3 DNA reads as TGTGCCAGCAGCCAAGAGGGGGAGGGATCCTACGAGCAGTACTTC.

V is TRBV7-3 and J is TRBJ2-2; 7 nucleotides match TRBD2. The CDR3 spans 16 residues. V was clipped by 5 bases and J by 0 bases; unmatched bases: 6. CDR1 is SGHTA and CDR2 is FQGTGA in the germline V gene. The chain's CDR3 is CASSAQAGSNTGELFF. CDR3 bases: TGTGCCAGCAGCGCCCAAGCGGGGTCGAACACCGGGGAGCTGTTTTTT.

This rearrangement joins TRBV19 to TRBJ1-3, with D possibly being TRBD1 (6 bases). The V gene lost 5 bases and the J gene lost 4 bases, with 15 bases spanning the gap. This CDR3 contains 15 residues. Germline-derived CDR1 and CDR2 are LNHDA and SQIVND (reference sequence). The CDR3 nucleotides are TGTGCCAGTAGTGCCCGGGACACGGGAGGAAACACCATATATTTT. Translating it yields CASSARDTGGNTIYF.

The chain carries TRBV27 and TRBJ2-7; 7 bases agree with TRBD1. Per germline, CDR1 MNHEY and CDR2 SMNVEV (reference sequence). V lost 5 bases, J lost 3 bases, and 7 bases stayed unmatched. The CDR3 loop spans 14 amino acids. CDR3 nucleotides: TGTGCCAGCAGTCTCCAGAGGGACAGCTACGAGCAGTACTTC. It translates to CASSLQRDSYEQYF.

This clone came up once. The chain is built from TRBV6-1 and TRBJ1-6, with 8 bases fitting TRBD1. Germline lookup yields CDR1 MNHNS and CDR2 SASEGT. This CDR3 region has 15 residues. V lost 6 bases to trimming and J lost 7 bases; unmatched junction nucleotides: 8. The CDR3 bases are TGTGCCAGCAGGCCTGACAGGGGCTGGAATTCACCCCTCCACTTT. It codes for CASRPDRGWNSPLHF.

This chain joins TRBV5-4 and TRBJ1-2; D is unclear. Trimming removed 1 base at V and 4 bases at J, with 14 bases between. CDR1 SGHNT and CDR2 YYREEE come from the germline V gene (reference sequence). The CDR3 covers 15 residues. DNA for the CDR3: TGTGCCAGCAGCTTGCCCCCGCCGGGTTCCTATGGCTACACCTTC. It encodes CASSLPPPGSYGYTF.

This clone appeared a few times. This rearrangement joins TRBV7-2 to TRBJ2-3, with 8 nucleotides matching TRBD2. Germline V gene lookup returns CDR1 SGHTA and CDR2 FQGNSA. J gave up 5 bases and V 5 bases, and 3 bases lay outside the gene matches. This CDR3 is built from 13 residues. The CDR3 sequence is CASSGLARDTQYF. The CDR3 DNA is TGTGCCAGCAGCGGACTAGCCAGAGATACGCAGTATTTT. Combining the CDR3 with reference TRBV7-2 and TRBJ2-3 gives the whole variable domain GAGVSQSPSNKVTEKGKDVELRCDPISGHTALYWYRQSLGQGLEFLIYFQGNSAPDKSGLPSDRFSAERTGGSVSTLTIQRTQQEDSAVYLCASSGLARDTQYFGPGTRLTVL.